This T cell receptor (beta chain) derives from a study of blood T cell repertoires in COVID-19. Generated by immunoSEQ multiplex PCR, the TCRdb table keeps only in-frame clones and is missing some. The repertoire holds under 250,000 clones, more than 70% seen once, with roughly 7.8% in the top ten. Germline CDR1 is WSHSY and CDR2 is SAAADI. J was trimmed by 5 bases and V by 9 bases; bases with no gene match: 6. The length of the CDR3 is 13 residues. Sequenced input: peripheral blood. V usage is TRBV10-2 and J usage is TRBJ2-5; TRBD1 matches at 10 bases. This TCR was recovered from a man aged 40-50 years with active or convalescent COVID-19. The CDR3 DNA reads TGCGCCAGTGGACAGGGGGTTTTCGAGACCCAGTACTTC. It yields the protein CASGQGVFETQYF.